This T cell receptor (beta chain) originates from a study of cytomegalovirus exposure and HLA in healthy donors. Deletions cut 7 bases from V and 4 bases from J, with 14 bases between. Looked up from germline, CDR1 is SGDLS and CDR2 is YYNGEE. This CDR3 has 13 amino acids. The repertoire was sequenced with immunoSEQ multiplex PCR; TCRdb's copy has only in-frame clones and lacks some. The sample has around 150,000 clones, over 80% seen once. Remarks on this clone: The antigen is not known.

General study points: A later analysis found first-cohort TCR clusters tended to co-occur in the 90 to 150 validation repertoires. Reported results showed that the classifier diagnosed cytomegalovirus status with high specificity and sensitivity.

The receptor was derived from a man aged 25-40 years in good health and CMV-seropositive. Sample: PBMCs. This chain uses TRBV9 with TRBJ1-1; a possible D gene is TRBD1 (5 bases). The CDR3 loop is CASGTLSGTEAFF. CDR3 coding DNA: TGTGCCAGCGGGACTCTCAGCGGCACTGAAGCTTTCTTT.